The 11 T cell receptor beta chains presented below share a single source sample, sequenced in a study of siplizumab effects on memory and regulatory T cells. Generated by immunoSEQ multiplex PCR, the TCRdb table keeps only in-frame clones and is missing some. The repertoire consists of 99,000 or so clones, with roughly 94% occurring once and the leading ten covering approximately 1.5%. Sequenced: non-Treg CD4+ T cells sorted from blood. These receptors were taken from a human donor in good health.

The chain is built from TRBV28 and TRBJ1-2; D unclear. The CDR3 covers 13 residues. Germline V gene lookup returns CDR1 MDHEN and CDR2 SYDVKM. V was cut by 5 bases and J by 4 bases, with 11 bases left in between. The CDR3 DNA follows: TGTGCCAGCAGTCAGGCGCAAGTCTATGGCTACACCTTC. Its protein is CASSQAQVYGYTF.

The rearrangement uses TRBV5-1 and TRBJ2-2; 10 bases are shared with TRBD1. V dropped 4 bases and J dropped 4; count of bases not matched to a gene: 7. The CDR3 length is 16 residues. Germline V gene sequence: CDR1 SGHRS, CDR2 YFSETQ. In DNA form, the CDR3 reads TGCGCCAGCAGCGAGACAGGGGGCGCGATCACCGGGGAGCTGTTTTTT. This gives the protein CASSETGGAITGELFF. The full variable domain, its missing parts supplied by reference TRBV5-1 and TRBJ2-2, is KAGVTQTPRYLIKTRGQQVTLSCSPISGHRSVSWYQQTPGQGLQFLFEYFSETQRNKGNFPGRFSGRQFSNSRSEMNVSTLELGDSALYLCASSETGGAITGELFFGEGSRLTVL.

This sequence joins TRBV6-6 and TRBJ1-4, with D possibly matching TRBD1 (5 bases). The CDR3 contains 13 residues. The V end was cut by 0 bases, the J end by 8 bases, with 7 bases between. Germline V CDR1 and CDR2: MNHNY, SVGAGI (reference sequence). This chain's CDR3 is CASSYSGEEKLFF. The DNA for the CDR3 is TGTGCCAGCAGTTACTCGGGGGAAGAAAAACTGTTTTTT.

This chain joins TRBV7-3 and TRBJ1-3, with a possible D match to TRBD1 (6 bases). V lost 2 bases, J lost 0 bases, and 8 bases lay in between. Germline CDR1 and CDR2: SGHTA and FQGTGA. CDR3 length: 15 amino acids. CDR3 loop: CASSLQGLSGNTIYF. CDR3 in DNA: TGTGCCAGCAGCTTACAGGGGCTCTCTGGAAACACCATATATTTT.

J is TRBJ1-5 and V is TRBV30; 10 positions match TRBD1. The CDR3 covers 20 residues. V lost 3 bases and J lost 1; bases outside the gene matches: 18. Germline V CDR1 and CDR2: GTSNPN, SVGIG (reference sequence). In DNA, the CDR3 is TGTGCCTGGAGGGGGGATTCCGGGACAGGGGCCTTGCTGAGCAATCAGCCCCAGCATTTT. Protein: CAWRGDSGTGALLSNQPQHF. Full variable domain (rest looked up from reference TRBV30 and TRBJ1-5): SQTIHQWPATLVQPVGSPLSLECTVEGTSNPNLYWYRQAAGRGLQLLFYSVGIGQISSEVPQNLSASRPQDRQFILSSKKLLLSDSGFYLCAWRGDSGTGALLSNQPQHFGDGTRLSIL.

The V and J genes are TRBV28 and TRBJ2-2; D is undetermined. The CDR3 covers 13 residues. CDR1 is MDHEN and CDR2 is SYDVKM in the germline V gene. V was trimmed by 6 bases and J by 3 bases, leaving 8 bases between them. The CDR3 DNA reads TGTGCCAGCAGCCAATATTACACCGGGGAGCTGTTTTTT. Translated, it gives CASSQYYTGELFF.

The V call is TRBV5-1, the J call TRBJ2-5; the match to TRBD2 covers 7 bases. J was trimmed by 3 bases and V by 3 bases; bases with no gene match: 8. From germline, CDR1 is SGHRS and CDR2 YFSETQ. The CDR3 sequence is 15 residues long. CDR3 region: CASSSLAGLKETQYF. CDR3 in DNA: TGCGCCAGCAGCTCATTAGCGGGTTTGAAAGAGACCCAGTACTTC.

This chain uses TRBV4-1 with TRBJ2-1, with a weak D call TRBD2 (7 bases). Looked up from germline, CDR1 is MGHRA and CDR2 is YSYEKL. The V gene lost 6 bases and the J gene lost 9 bases, with 21 bases spanning the gap. The CDR3 spans 15 residues. The CDR3 coding sequence is TGCGCCAGCAGGTCCGAGGGGGGGCGCCTAGGTGAGCAGTTCTTC. Protein product: CASRSEGGRLGEQFF.

The genes are TRBV5-8 and TRBJ2-2, with D hard to call. V lost 0 bases and J lost 0, with 12 bases in between. The length of the CDR3 is 17 residues. Germline V gives CDR1 SGHTS, CDR2 YDEGEE. The DNA of the CDR3 is TGTGCCAGCAGCTTGGGTTTGGGCAGGCCGAACACCGGGGAGCTGTTTTTT. The encoded protein is CASSLGLGRPNTGELFF.

The chain carries TRBV5-1 and TRBJ2-2; 7 bases are shared with TRBD2. Germline V gene lookup returns CDR1 SGHRS and CDR2 YFSETQ. This CDR3 has 16 amino acids. J lost 1 base, V lost 0 bases, and 3 bases had no gene match. In DNA, the CDR3 is TGCGCCAGCAGCTTGGTAGCTAGCGGGAACACCGGGGAGCTGTTTTTT. Protein product: CASSLVASGNTGELFF.

J is TRBJ2-7 and V is TRBV28; D ambiguous. CDR1 MDHEN and CDR2 SYDVKM come from the germline V gene. The CDR3 spans 13 residues. V dropped 7 bases and J dropped 7 bases, with 17 bases sitting between them. For the CDR3, the DNA is TGTGCCAGCACCAGGATCCGGGTGGGTGAGCAGTACTTC. Protein product: CASTRIRVGEQYF.